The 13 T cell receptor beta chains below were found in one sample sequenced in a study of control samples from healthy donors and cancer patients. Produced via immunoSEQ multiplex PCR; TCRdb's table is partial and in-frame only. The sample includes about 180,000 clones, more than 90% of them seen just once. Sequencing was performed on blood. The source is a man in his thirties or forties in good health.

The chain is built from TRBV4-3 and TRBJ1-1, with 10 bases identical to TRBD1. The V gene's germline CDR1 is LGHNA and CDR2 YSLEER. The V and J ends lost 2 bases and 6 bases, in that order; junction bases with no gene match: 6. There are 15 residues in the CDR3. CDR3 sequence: CASSQRGTGDPEAFF. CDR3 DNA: TGCGCCAGCAGCCAACGTGGGACAGGGGACCCTGAAGCTTTCTTT.

The CDR3 sequence is CASSPQIATGGNEQFF. The CDR3 nucleotides are TGTGCCAGCAGCCCCCAAATCGCTACAGGGGGCAATGAGCAGTTCTTC. V is TRBV5-4 and J is TRBJ2-1; 8 bases are shared with TRBD1. Germline V CDR1 and CDR2: SGHNT, YYREEE (reference sequence). The J segment lost 6 bases and the V segment lost 4 bases, leaving 12 bases of the junction unmatched. The CDR3 covers 16 residues.

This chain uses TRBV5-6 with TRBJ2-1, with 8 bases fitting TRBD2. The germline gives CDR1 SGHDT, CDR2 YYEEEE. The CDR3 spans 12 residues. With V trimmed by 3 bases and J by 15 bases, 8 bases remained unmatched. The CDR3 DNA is TGTGCCAGCAGCTCCCGAGCGGCGGGGGGGTTCTTC. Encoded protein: CASSSRAAGGFF.

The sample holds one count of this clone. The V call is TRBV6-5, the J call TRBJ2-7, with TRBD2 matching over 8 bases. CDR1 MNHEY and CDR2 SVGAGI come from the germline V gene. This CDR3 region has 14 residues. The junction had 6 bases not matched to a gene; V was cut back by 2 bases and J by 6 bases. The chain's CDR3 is CASSYSSGDSEQYF. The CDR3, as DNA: TGTGCCAGCAGTTACAGTAGCGGGGACTCCGAGCAGTACTTC.

The CDR3 DNA reads as TGCAGTGCTAGTCACGGACTGGATGGCTACACCTTC. This codes for CSASHGLDGYTF. The chain has TRBV20-1 and TRBJ1-2; D ambiguous. V was trimmed by 3 bases and J by 6 bases, leaving 11 bases between them. The germline CDR1 and CDR2 sequences are DFQATT and SNEGSKA (reference sequence). The length of the CDR3 is 12 residues.

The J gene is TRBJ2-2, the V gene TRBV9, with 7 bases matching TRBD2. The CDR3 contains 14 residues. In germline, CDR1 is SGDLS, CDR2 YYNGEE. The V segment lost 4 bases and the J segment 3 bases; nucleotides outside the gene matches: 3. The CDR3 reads CASSFTSDTGELFF. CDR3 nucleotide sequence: TGTGCCAGCAGCTTTACTAGCGACACCGGGGAGCTGTTTTTT.

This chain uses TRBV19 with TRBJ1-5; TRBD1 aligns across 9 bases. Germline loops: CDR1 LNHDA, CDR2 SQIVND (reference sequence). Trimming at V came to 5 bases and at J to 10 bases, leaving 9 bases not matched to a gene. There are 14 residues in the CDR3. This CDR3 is CASSPGTGWRPQHF. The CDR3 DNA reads TGTGCCAGTAGTCCAGGGACAGGGTGGAGACCCCAGCATTTT.

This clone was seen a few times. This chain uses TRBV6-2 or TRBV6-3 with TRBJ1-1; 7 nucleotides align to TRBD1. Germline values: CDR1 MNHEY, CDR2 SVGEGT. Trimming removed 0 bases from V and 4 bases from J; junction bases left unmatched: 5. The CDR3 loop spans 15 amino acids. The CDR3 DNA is TGTGCCAGCAGTTACTCCCCGACAGGGCTCACTGAAGCTTTCTTT. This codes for CASSYSPTGLTEAFF.

The CDR3: CASSELFRPTNEKLFF. The CDR3 DNA follows: TGTGCCAGCAGTGAACTTTTTCGGCCAACTAATGAAAAACTGTTTTTT. The V gene is TRBV6-1, the J gene TRBJ1-4; no clear D. Trimming pared 2 bases from V and 0 bases from J, leaving 10 bases between. CDR1 and CDR2 from the germline V gene are MNHNS and SASEGT. The CDR3 has 16 residues.

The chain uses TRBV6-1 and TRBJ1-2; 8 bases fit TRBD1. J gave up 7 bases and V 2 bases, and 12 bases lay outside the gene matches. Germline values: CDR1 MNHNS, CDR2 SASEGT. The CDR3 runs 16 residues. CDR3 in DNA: TGTGCCAGCAGTGAAATTAGAGGACAGGGTAAAGGTGGCTACACCTTC. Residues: CASSEIRGQGKGGYTF.

The CDR3 bases are TGCGCCAGCAGCCAACACGGACAGGGGGTAACTGAAGCTTTCTTT. Protein sequence: CASSQHGQGVTEAFF. V gene TRBV4-1 combines with J gene TRBJ1-1, with 10 nucleotides matching TRBD1. The germline CDR1 and CDR2 sequences are MGHRA and YSYEKL. This CDR3 spans 15 amino acids. V was clipped by 2 bases and J by 5 bases; unmatched bases: 5.

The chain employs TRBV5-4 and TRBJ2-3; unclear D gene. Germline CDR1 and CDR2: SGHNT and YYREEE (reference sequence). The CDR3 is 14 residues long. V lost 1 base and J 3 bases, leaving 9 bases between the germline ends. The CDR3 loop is CASSLQYGTDTQYF. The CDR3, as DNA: TGTGCCAGCAGCTTGCAGTATGGGACAGATACGCAGTATTTT.

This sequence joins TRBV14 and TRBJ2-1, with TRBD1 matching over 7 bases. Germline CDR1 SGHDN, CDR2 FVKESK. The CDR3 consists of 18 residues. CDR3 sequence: CATSAPDSLGGPYNEQFF. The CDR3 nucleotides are TGTGCGACCTCAGCGCCTGATTCCTTAGGGGGCCCCTACAATGAGCAGTTCTTC.